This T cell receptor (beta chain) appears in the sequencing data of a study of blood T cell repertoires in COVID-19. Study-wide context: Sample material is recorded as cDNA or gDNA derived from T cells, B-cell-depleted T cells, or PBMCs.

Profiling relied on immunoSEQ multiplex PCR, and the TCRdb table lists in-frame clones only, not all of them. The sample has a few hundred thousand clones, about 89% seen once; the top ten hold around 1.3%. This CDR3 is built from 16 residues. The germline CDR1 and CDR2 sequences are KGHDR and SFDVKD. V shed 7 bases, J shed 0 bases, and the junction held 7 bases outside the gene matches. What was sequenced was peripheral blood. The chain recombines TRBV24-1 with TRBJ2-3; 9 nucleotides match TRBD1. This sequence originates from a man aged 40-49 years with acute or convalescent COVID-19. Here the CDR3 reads CATSSIGTGSTDTQYF. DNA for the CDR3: TGTGCCACCAGCTCGATTGGGACAGGGAGCACAGATACGCAGTATTTT.